This paragraph reports one T cell receptor beta chain. This sample is drawn from a study of blood T cell repertoires in COVID-19. Across the study: Samples of COVID-19 (acute and convalescent) were obtained from the United States, Italy and Spain. Sample material is recorded as cDNA or gDNA derived from T cells, B-cell-depleted T cells, or PBMCs.

Trimming removed 7 bases from V and 0 bases from J, with 20 bases in between. Germline lookup yields CDR1 MDHEN and CDR2 SYDVKM. This CDR3 region has 17 residues. Patients of the Seattle cohort, enrolled during active infection, were followed longitudinally. Original data processing: Amplification of reference gene primers was used by the study to estimate nucleated cell counts. Generated by immunoSEQ multiplex PCR, the TCRdb table keeps only in-frame clones and is missing some. That table is the source of V, J and clone size, and D and trimming were worked out from the DNA. The sample yields around 180,000 clones, approximately 87% seen once.

Sequenced: peripheral blood. This receptor was obtained from a person aged 65-85 years with COVID-19, enrolled during active disease. The rearrangement joins TRBV28 to TRBJ2-3, with D possibly matching TRBD2 (6 bases). CDR3 loop: CASTPEGRLLSTDTQYF. DNA for the CDR3: TGTGCCAGCACCCCGGAGGGTCGCCTACTCAGCACAGATACGCAGTATTTT.